Below, one TCR beta chain is given with its context. Its matching antigen is unknown. CDR3 size: 14 residues. Looked up from germline, CDR1 is SNHLY and CDR2 is FYNNEI. V lost 0 bases to trimming and J lost 4 bases, with 6 bases between them. This sample was included in a study of blood T cells in healthy people across ages. Study-wide results and caveats: Higher diversity, along with more naive CD4+ cells, distinguished long-lived donors from aged donors. Those diversity estimates obtained from one million T cells were thought to be underestimates.

With a J-beta primer mix and a sample-barcoded 5' primer, a second PCR ran about 7 to 12 cycles. Each sample yielded at least 2.5 million CDR3-containing paired-end reads. One entry per CDR3 protein, called by TCRdb with MiXCR from the 5' RACE reads. The sample contains about 900,000 distinct CDR3 sequences, 62% of which appear only once. The sequence came from a man younger than 45 in good health. The chain combines TRBV2 with TRBJ1-4; D uncertain. The material sequenced was blood. The CDR3 sequence is CASSEAGLNEKLFF. The CDR3 coding sequence is TGTGCCAGCAGTGAAGCCGGACTTAATGAAAAACTGTTTTTT.